The clone carrying this TCR beta chain was observed at least ten times. Antigen specificity is unknown. The record originates from a study of breast tumors, draining lymph nodes, adjacent tissues. Findings and caveats of the study: Findings are consistent with lymph node origin and intratumoral expansion of most tumor T cells. The lymph node origin of tumor T cells was framed as consistent with a hypothesis, not demonstrated. Compared with basal-like, luminal-like tumors shared significantly more repertoire with nontumor tissue.

Trimming took 3 bases from V and 5 from J, leaving 11 bases between them. The CDR3 has 12 amino acids. Germline loops: CDR1 DFQATT, CDR2 SNEGSKA (reference sequence). The lymph nodes were axillary draining lymph nodes from breast cancer patients. From the multiplex PCR reads, TCRdb called clonotypes with MiXCR, one entry per CDR3 protein. The sample lists about 130,000 distinct CDR3 sequences; 15% to 20% were seen once. This chain uses TRBV20-1 with TRBJ2-7; no clear D gene. The sequence derives from a female donor with breast cancer. Some clones in this sample may be carry-over from other donors' samples. Material for sequencing was axillary lymph node tissue. The DNA of the CDR3 is TGCAGTGCTAGGCCCAGTCGCAACGAGCAGTACTTC. This translates into CSARPSRNEQYF.